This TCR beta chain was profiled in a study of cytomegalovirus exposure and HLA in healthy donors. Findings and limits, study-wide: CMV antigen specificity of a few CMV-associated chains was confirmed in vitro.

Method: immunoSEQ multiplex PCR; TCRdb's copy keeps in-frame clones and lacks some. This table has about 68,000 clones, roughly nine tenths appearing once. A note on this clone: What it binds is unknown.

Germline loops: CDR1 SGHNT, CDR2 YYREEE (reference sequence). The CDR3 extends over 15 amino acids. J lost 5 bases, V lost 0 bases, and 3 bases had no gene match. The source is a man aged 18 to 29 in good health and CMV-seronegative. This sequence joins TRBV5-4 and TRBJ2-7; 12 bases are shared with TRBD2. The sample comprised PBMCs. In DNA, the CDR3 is TGTGCCAGCAGCTTGGAACTAGCGGGAGGCCACGAGCAGTACTTC. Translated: CASSLELAGGHEQYF.